This TCR beta chain was identified in a study of blood T cell repertoires in COVID-19 (dated by TCRdb to 2018 to 2021). Some background on the complete study: Collaborator samples came from the United States, Italy and Spain and covered acute and convalescent phases of COVID-19. The prospective study material was composed of cDNA or gDNA derived from T cells, B-cell-depleted T cells, or PBMCs. Subjects who had been exposed to COVID-19, were actively infected with it, or had recovered from it provided the deeply sampled blood TCRbeta repertoires that made up the dataset. A freely available public database, intended as a resource for researchers studying the immune response to SARS-CoV-2, is where the repertoires were released. Samples came from the ongoing ImmuneRACE study (first 160 participants) plus 1,254 subjects from 6 global collaborators. Sample metadata almost always included a de-identified subject ID, COVID-19 status, age in years and sex. Where HLA class I and class II types were available, the types were taken from metadata supplied by the sample provider, not from assay-based typing.

Findings and caveats that apply to the study as a whole: How much clinical and demographic metadata was included differed by source and by participant, and the metadata was provided uncurated.

TCRbeta CDR3 regions were amplified from genomic DNA by means of the immunoSEQ Assay, a bias-controlled multiplex PCR. In the authors' own workflow: Nucleated cell counts per sample were estimated from amplification of reference gene primers within the assay. To quantify the absolute abundance of each unique TCRbeta CDR3 rearrangement, sequence reads were collapsed and filtered. Productive Simpson clonality was computed per sample as the square root of Simpson's diversity index over productive rearrangements. Entries here come from immuneACCESS through TCRdb and include only in-frame sequences with V and J called. Some clones fail to appear in such tables; in the studies checked, an unresolved V gene covers under half of the shortfall, and the cause of the remainder is unknown. The V and J calls and clone size are taken from that table; D and trimming were inferred from the DNA. In all, the sample holds about 330,000 clones, and more than 70% of those were seen once. Clones ranked in the top ten supply around 1.5% of the sample.

Concerning this clone itself: Its antigen specificity is not known. Per-base quality was not reported, and no clone a single base away is much larger than it.

Collaborating institutions collected whole blood in K2EDTA tubes following their own protocols. Collaborator samples were shipped for TCRbeta analysis as frozen whole blood, isolated PBMCs, or DNA extracted from either sample type. V is cut by 5 bases and J by 2 bases, and the space between the germline ends is 13 bases. The germline V gene provides CDR1 MDHEN and CDR2 SYDVKM. From the cysteine through the phenylalanine, the CDR3 covers 14 amino acids. Only CDR3 DNA remains: 42 bases, in frame from the first base. Sequenced: peripheral blood. This chain is built from TRBV28 and TRBJ2-7; a tentative D match to TRBD1 spans 5 bases. The receptor was isolated from a woman aged 45-65 years with acute or convalescent COVID-19. The CDR3 protein is CASSPDSSPYEQYF. The base sequence is TGTGCCAGCAGTCCAGACAGTTCCCCCTACGAGCAGTACTTC.